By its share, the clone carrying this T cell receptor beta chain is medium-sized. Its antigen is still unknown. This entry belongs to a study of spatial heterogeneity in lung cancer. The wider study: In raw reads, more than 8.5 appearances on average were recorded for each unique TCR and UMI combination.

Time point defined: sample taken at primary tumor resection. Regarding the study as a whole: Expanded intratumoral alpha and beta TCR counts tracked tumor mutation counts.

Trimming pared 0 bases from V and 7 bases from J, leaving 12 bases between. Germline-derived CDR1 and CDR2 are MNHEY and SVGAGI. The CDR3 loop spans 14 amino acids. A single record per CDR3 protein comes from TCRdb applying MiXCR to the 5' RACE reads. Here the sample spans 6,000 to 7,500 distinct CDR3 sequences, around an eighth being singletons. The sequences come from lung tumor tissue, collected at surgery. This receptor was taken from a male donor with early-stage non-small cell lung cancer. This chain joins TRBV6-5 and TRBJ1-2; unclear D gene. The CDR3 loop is CASSYSILVGGYTF. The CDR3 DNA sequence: TGTGCCAGCAGTTACTCGATTCTTGTCGGTGGCTACACCTTC.